This paragraph covers one TCR beta chain sequence. Per germline, CDR1 MDHEN and CDR2 SYDVKM. V shed 3 bases and J 4 bases; nucleotides not matched to a gene: 13. This CDR3 has 18 amino acids. Measured with immunoSEQ multiplex PCR; TCRdb has only the in-frame clones, and not every one. The sample lists 550,000 to 800,000 clones, 74% occurring once. The data are from a study of shared clonotypes between healthy human individuals. From CD4+ cells came CD45RA+ naive and CD45RA-negative memory subsets. The specimen sequenced was memory CD4+ T cells sorted from blood. Described subset: CD45RA-negative fraction. The rearrangement joins TRBV28 to TRBJ1-2; 11 positions agree with TRBD1. The TCR was taken from a woman younger than 45 in good health. The CDR3 loop is CASSLGPTDRGRLYGYTF. DNA of the CDR3: TGTGCCAGCAGTTTGGGCCCTACGGACAGGGGGCGGCTCTATGGCTACACCTTC.